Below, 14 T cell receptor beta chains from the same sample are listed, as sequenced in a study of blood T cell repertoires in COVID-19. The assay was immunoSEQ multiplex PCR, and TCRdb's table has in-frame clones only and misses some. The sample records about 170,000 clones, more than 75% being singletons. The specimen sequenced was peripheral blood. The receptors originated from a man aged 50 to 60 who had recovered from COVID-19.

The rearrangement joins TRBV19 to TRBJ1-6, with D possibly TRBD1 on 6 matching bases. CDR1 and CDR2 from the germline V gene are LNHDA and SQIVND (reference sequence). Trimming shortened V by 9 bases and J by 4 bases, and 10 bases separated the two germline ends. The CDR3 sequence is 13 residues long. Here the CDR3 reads CASRDTYNSPLHF. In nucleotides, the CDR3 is TGTGCCAGCCGGGACACTTATAATTCACCCCTCCACTTT.

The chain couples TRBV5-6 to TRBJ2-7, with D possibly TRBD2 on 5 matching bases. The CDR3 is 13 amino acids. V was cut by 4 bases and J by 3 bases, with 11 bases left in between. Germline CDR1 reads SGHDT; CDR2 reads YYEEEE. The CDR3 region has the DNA TGTGCCAGCAGCCATCCCGGACTCTACGAGCAGTACTTC. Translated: CASSHPGLYEQYF. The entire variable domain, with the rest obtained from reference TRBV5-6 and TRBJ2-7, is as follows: DAGVTQSPTHLIKTRGQQVTLRCSPKSGHDTVSWYQQALGQGPQFIFQYYEEEERQRGNFPDRFSGHQFPNYSSELNVNALLLGDSALYLCASSHPGLYEQYFGPGTRLTVT.

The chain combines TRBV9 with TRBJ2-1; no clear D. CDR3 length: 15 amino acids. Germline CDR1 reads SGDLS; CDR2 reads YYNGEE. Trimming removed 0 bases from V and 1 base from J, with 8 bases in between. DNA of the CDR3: TGTGCCAGCAGCGTAGGAGGAACTTCCTACAATGAGCAGTTCTTC. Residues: CASSVGGTSYNEQFF.

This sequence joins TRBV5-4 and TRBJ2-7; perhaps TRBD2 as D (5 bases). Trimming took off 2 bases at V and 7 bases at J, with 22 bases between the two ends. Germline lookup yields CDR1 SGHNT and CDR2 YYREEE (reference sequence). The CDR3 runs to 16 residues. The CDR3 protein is CASSLGGQGAVTEQYF. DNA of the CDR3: TGTGCCAGCAGCTTAGGTGGCCAAGGAGCGGTTACGGAGCAGTACTTC. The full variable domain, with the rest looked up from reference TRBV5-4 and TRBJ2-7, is ETGVTQSPTHLIKTRGQQVTLRCSSQSGHNTVSWYQQALGQGPQFIFQYYREEENGRGNFPPRFSGLQFPNYSSELNVNALELDDSALYLCASSLGGQGAVTEQYFGPGTRLTVT.

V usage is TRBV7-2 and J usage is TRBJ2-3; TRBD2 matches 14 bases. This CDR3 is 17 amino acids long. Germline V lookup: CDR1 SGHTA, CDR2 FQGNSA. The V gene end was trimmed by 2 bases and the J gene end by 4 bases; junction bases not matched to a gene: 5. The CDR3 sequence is CASSLTGTSGSSDTQYF. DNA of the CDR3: TGTGCCAGCAGCTTAACCGGGACTAGCGGGAGTTCAGATACGCAGTATTTT.

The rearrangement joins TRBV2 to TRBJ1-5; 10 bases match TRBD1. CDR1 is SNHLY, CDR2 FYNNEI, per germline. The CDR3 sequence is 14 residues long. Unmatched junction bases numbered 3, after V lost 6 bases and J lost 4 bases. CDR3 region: CASRGQGRNQPQHF. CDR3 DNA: TGTGCCAGCAGGGGACAGGGGAGGAATCAGCCCCAGCATTTT.

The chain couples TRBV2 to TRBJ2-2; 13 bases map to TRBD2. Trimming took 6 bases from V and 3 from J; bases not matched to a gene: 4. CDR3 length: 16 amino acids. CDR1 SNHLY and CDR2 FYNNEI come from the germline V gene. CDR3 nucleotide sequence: TGTGCCAGCAGATCACTAGCGGGAGGGCACACCGGGGAGCTGTTTTTT. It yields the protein CASRSLAGGHTGELFF.

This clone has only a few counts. The CDR3 DNA sequence: TGTGCCAGCAGTCCTCGACAGGGGAGGGGAAAACTGTTTTTT. Protein: CASSPRQGRGKLFF. The V call is TRBV28, the J call TRBJ1-4; TRBD1 agrees at 8 bases. CDR3 length: 14 residues. Unmatched junction bases numbered 9, after V lost 5 bases and J lost 10 bases. Germline V gene data show CDR1 as MDHEN and CDR2 as SYDVKM.

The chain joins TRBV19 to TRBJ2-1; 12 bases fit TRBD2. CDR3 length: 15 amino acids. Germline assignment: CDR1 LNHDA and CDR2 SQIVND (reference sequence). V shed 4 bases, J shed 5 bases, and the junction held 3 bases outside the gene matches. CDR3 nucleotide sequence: TGTGCCAGTAGTACCCGGACTAGCGGGAACAATGAGCAGTTCTTC. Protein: CASSTRTSGNNEQFF.

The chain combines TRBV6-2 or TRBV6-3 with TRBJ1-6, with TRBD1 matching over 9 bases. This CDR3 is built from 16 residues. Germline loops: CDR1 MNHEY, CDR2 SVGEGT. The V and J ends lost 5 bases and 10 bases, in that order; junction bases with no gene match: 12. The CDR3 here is CASSPTRQGVTSPLHF. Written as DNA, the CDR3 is TGTGCCAGCAGTCCCACAAGACAGGGGGTAACGTCACCCCTCCACTTT.

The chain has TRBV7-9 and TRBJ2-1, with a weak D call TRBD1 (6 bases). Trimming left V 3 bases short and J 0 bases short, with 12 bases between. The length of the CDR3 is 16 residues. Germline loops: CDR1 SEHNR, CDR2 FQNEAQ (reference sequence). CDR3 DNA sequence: TGTGCCAGCAGCTTCCCCAGGGGAAGCTCCTACAATGAGCAGTTCTTC. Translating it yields CASSFPRGSSYNEQFF.

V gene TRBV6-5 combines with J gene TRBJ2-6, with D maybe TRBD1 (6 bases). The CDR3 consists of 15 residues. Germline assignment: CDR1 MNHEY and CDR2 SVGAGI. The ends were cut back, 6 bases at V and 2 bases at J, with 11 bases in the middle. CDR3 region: CASRRHRAGANVLTF. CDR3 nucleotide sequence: TGTGCCAGCAGACGCCACAGGGCTGGGGCCAACGTCCTGACTTTC.

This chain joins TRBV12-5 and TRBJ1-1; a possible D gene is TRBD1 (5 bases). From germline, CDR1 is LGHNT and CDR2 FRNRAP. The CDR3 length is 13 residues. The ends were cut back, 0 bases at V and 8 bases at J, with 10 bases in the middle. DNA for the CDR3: TGTGCTAGTGGTTTGGTGGTGGAGGGGGAAGCTTTCTTT. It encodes CASGLVVEGEAFF.

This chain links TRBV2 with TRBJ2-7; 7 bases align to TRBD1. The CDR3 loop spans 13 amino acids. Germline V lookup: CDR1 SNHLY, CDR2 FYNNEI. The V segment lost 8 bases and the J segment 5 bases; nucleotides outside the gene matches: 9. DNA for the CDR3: TGTGCCAGCTCCCTCGGACAGGTCGACGAGCAGTACTTC. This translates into CASSLGQVDEQYF.